This T cell receptor (beta chain) came from a study of regulatory T cells in long-lasting Graves disease. Per the germline V gene, CDR1 is LGHDT and CDR2 is YNNKEL (reference sequence). This CDR3 comprises 12 residues. Trimming removed 10 bases from V and 7 bases from J; junction bases left unmatched: 7. As to time point: newly diagnosed GD, antithyroid drugs for less than 3 months. PBMC RNA was the source of the TCR library. General observations from the study: Gene preferences differed: TRBV28, TRBJ1-2, TRBJ2-5 in persistent cases. Persistent patients had a count of shared public clonotypes (2,741) that exceeded that of new patients (approximately 1,000).

TCR beta libraries were built with iRepertoire HTBI primers and Arm-PCR of CDR3 regions. TCRdb re-derived calls from the multiplex PCR reads in MiXCR, one entry per CDR3 protein. Among about 530,000 distinct CDR3 sequences listed, roughly a sixth were seen once. This clonotype was counted at least ten times. Antigen unknown. A further study also used this sample, focusing on T cells in Graves' hyperthyroidism and ophthalmopathy. According to that study: First-round RT-PCR of the TCR CDR3 relied on the HTBI primer set.

Specimen: peripheral blood mononuclear cells (PBMCs), collected at new diagnosis, from a patient treated with antithyroid drugs. The sequence derives from a woman between 40 and 65 years old with Graves disease. The rearrangement links TRBV3-1 to TRBJ2-5; 9 bases fit TRBD2. The CDR3 sequence is CATQAGGWTQYF. As DNA, the CDR3 is TGTGCCACCCAAGCGGGAGGTTGGACCCAGTACTTC.